The entry below describes one T cell receptor (beta chain). Trimming removed 5 bases at V and 1 base at J, with 19 bases between. Germline V gene data show CDR1 as SGDLS and CDR2 as YYNGEE. CDR3 size: 17 residues. In the authors' workflow: Cell counts per sample came from amplifying reference gene primers. Data came from immunoSEQ multiplex PCR; TCRdb stores just in-frame clones and leaves some out. D and trimming come from the DNA, and the V and J calls and clone size come from that table. The sample shows roughly 50,000 clones, more than 75% of them seen only once. These data are taken from a study of blood T cell repertoires in COVID-19. About the research overall: The origin of the acute and convalescent COVID-19 samples was the United States, Italy and Spain. PBMCs, B-cell-depleted T cells, or T cells provided the cDNA or gDNA that made up the material.

The V call is TRBV9, the J call TRBJ2-4, with D possibly matching TRBD1 (5 bases). The sample taken for sequencing was peripheral blood. This clonotype originated in a human donor with active COVID-19. The donor label of this sample is uncertain. The CDR3: CASSPGLSLMAKNIQYF. CDR3 coding DNA: TGTGCCAGCAGTCCAGGGCTAAGTCTCATGGCCAAAAACATTCAGTACTTC.